The subject of this entry is one TCR beta chain. These data originate in a study of T cells in Graves' hyperthyroidism and ophthalmopathy. It was RNA transcripts that yielded the amplified TCR beta CDR3 regions. TCR CDR3 regions were first amplified by RT-PCR with HTBI primers. TCRdb fed the multiplex PCR reads into MiXCR, producing one record per CDR3 protein. This sample has 600,000 or so distinct CDR3 sequences, with about 14% found just once. The CDR3 runs 14 residues. Germline CDR1 is MDHEN and CDR2 is SYDVKM. V lost 3 bases, J lost 6 bases, and 12 bases lay in between. The chain has TRBV28 and TRBJ1-5, with a weak D call TRBD1 (6 bases). Sample: blood. This TCR was sampled from a woman between 18 and 29 years old with Graves' ophthalmopathy. The CDR3 nucleotides read TGTGCCAGCAGTTTCCCGACAGGCGGTCAGCCCCAGCATTTT. Protein: CASSFPTGGQPQHF.